Listed below are T cell receptor beta chains from one sample, sequenced in a study of T cells in Graves' hyperthyroidism and ophthalmopathy. TCRdb used MiXCR to reprocess the multiplex PCR reads, holding one entry per CDR3 protein. This table holds 730,000 or so distinct CDR3 sequences, 18% found once. Sequenced material: blood. The origin of the receptors is a woman between 45 and 65 years old with Graves' hyperthyroidism that later progressed to Graves' ophthalmopathy. Both conserved end residues are part of each CDR3. D genes are given only for firm matches. Rows give clone size only sometimes, using once, few, many, or a class for an expanded clone.

>TRBV3-1|TRBD2|TRBJ2-3|few
TGTGCCAGCAGCCAATCCATACTAGCGGGGGGAATGGGCACAGATACGCAGTATTTT
CASSQSILAGGMGTDTQYF
>TRBV12-3/TRBV12-4|NA|TRBJ1-3|NA
TGTGCCAGCAGTTTAAGCCGGGGGCGGAACACCATATATTTT
CASSLSRGRNTIYF
>TRBV27|NA|TRBJ1-2|NA
TGTGCCAGCAGGCCGGGGGACGGCCTGCCCCTCCGGGGCTACACCTTC
CASRPGDGLPLRGYTF
>TRBV24-1|NA|TRBJ1-2|few
TGTGCCACCAGTGGAGGACAGTTCTATGGCTACACCTTC
CATSGGQFYGYTF
>TRBV11-1|NA|TRBJ2-3|NA
TGTGCCAGCAGCTTAGGAAGCGGATCTAGCACAGATACGCAGTATTTT
CASSLGSGSSTDTQYF
>TRBV20-1|TRBD2|TRBJ2-3|NA
TGCAGTGCTAGCGTAGCGGGGAACACAGATACGCAGTATTTT
CSASVAGNTDTQYF
>TRBV2|TRBD1|TRBJ2-2|many
TGTGCCAGCAGGGGACAGAGCCATAACACCGGGGAGCTGTTTTTT
CASRGQSHNTGELFF
>TRBV29-1|NA|TRBJ2-1|NA
TGCAGCGGCCGGGACACTGGAGCTGGTAACGATGAGCAGTTCTTC
CSGRDTGAGNDEQFF
>TRBV7-6|TRBD1|TRBJ1-4|NA
TGTGCCAGCAGTCAAGACAGGGATAATGAAAAACTGTTTTTT
CASSQDRDNEKLFF
>TRBV20-1|NA|TRBJ2-1|few
TGCAGTGCTAGGGACGGTCGGGATAGCTCCTACAATGAGCAGTTCTTC
CSARDGRDSSYNEQFF
>TRBV2|NA|TRBJ2-2|many
TGTGCCAGCAGCCCCCAGGAGAACACCGGGGAGCTGTTTTTT
CASSPQENTGELFF
>TRBV6-1|TRBD1|TRBJ2-2|NA
TGTGCCAGCAGTGCCCCTGGGACAGGGGGCTGGGCCGGGGAGCTGTTTTTT
CASSAPGTGGWAGELFF
>TRBV19|NA|TRBJ2-7|NA
TGTGCCAGTAGCAGAATCCGGGACGAGCAGTACTTC
CASSRIRDEQYF
>TRBV5-1|TRBD1|TRBJ2-7|few
TGCGCCAGCAGCTTAACCGGGACAGACTACGAGCAGTACTTC
CASSLTGTDYEQYF
>TRBV9|NA|TRBJ1-3|NA
TGTGCCAGCAGCGTGGGGGGGGGGGACAACCGGAACACCATATATTTT
CASSVGGGDNRNTIYF
>TRBV18|TRBD1|TRBJ2-5|NA
TGTGCCAGCTCACCGACACTAACAGGGGTGGTGACCCAGTACTTC
CASSPTLTGVVTQYF
>TRBV6-5|NA|TRBJ2-5|few
TGTGCCAGCAGTTACACCCCAGCGGACCTAGAGACCCAGTACTTC
CASSYTPADLETQYF
>TRBV12-5|NA|TRBJ1-2|NA
TGTGCTAGTGGCATTACACTAAACTATGGCTACACCTTC
CASGITLNYGYTF